This T cell receptor (beta chain) was documented in a study of glioma-infiltrating T cells after dendritic cell vaccination (dated by TCRdb to about 2016). Background on the whole study: Of the approximately 15 glioblastoma patients in the cohort, all drawn from Phase I and II dendritic cell vaccination trials, 9 were newly diagnosed and 6 had recurrent disease. Patients received autologous tumor lysate-pulsed dendritic cell vaccination between about 2002 and 2013. To make the vaccine, monocyte-derived dendritic cells were cultured for under eight days with IL-4 and GM-CSF and then pulsed overnight with autologous tumor lysate. Each patient got three intradermal injections of the dendritic cell vaccine, spaced at biweekly intervals, in the arm below the axilla. Tumor-infiltrating lymphocyte content was quantified and tumor and blood repertoires were compared in dendritic cell-vaccinated glioblastoma patients by deep sequencing of TCR beta CDR3 regions. TCR sequencing metrics, including TIL content and tumor-blood repertoire overlap, were correlated with survival after dendritic cell vaccination.

The immunoSEQ assay amplified TCRB CDR3 regions from about 2 micrograms of genomic DNA, or from all available DNA when less than that amount was available. The multiplex PCR relied on 60 forward primers for TCR V beta segments and 13 reverse primers for J beta segments. To estimate reads per starting template, synthetic control templates were spiked into each sample at limiting dilution. The Illumina HiSeq System generated 87 bp sequencing reads. The authors processed their data as follows. PCR and sequencing errors were removed by a nearest neighbor algorithm that merged closely related sequences. TCR overlap was measured as the percentage of unique tumor TCR beta sequences also present in the same patient's peripheral blood. TCRdb retrieved this table from immuneACCESS and kept in-frame rearrangements only. Not all clones are present; in checked studies, unresolved V genes account for under half, and no reason is known for the remainder. Clone size and V and J calls were adopted from that table, with D and trimming inferred from the DNA. This sample gives 70,000 to 90,000 clones in total; around 83% of them show up just once. The biggest ten clones account for less than 8% of the sample.

Results and caveats for the whole study, not just this receptor: The three-group TCR overlap response model was described as speculative and requiring prospective validation. The cohort was small and heterogeneous, only a few patients had full blood and tumor sets, and even fewer had initial-recurrent tumor pairs. After dendritic cell vaccination, a higher estimated pretreatment TIL content predicted longer time to progression and overall survival. No direct relationship between TCR clonality and survival was found, suggesting that a diverse polyclonal response may matter.

Reading from cysteine to phenylalanine, the CDR3 counts 17 amino acids. The read is trimmed to its CDR3 DNA, 51 bases read in frame from base 1. In light of the paper, this sample's time point label describes: after dendritic cell vaccination, including at tumor progression/relapse. Patients were selected for having adequate residual fresh-frozen tumor tissue and more than two years of available survival data. Although molecular status otherwise differed among the glioblastoma patients, no patient had an isocitrate dehydrogenase mutation. PBMC were collected before vaccination, two weeks after the third vaccination, and at tumor progression if tumor progression occurred. The Qiagen DNeasy Blood extraction Kit was used to extract genomic DNA. A remark on this clone: Its antigen target is currently unknown. No base-level quality is on record; no much larger clone is a single base apart.

The sample here was blood, taken after dendritic cell vaccination. This receptor chain uses TRBV21-1 and TRBJ1-5. TRBV21-1 is described as a pseudogene. The sequence was obtained from a human donor with glioblastoma. CDR3 reads: CASSNRKGGADNQPQHF. The DNA reads TGTGCCAGCAGCAATAGGAAGGGAGGGGCCGACAATCAGCCCCAGCATTTT.